The 23 T cell receptor beta chains below come from one sample, sequenced in a study of vaccination effects on CD4 cells after COVID-19. No antigen has been identified for these receptors. The repertoire was sequenced with immunoSEQ multiplex PCR; TCRdb's copy has only in-frame clones and lacks some. The sample lists more than 55,000 clones; around 73% were seen once. Culturing for more than 9 days preceded CD4+ T cell isolation. Two doses of either BNT162b2 or mRNA-1273 were given to each participant. The source was CD4+ T cells from PBMCs cultured without peptide, collected after COVID-19 vaccination. Receptors were obtained from a human donor who received a COVID-19 vaccine.

V is TRBV2 and J is TRBJ1-5; a weak D match, TRBD1 (5 bases). CDR1 SNHLY and CDR2 FYNNEI come from the germline V gene. This CDR3 has 13 amino acids. Trimming took off 8 bases at V and 0 bases at J, with 8 bases between the two ends. Written as DNA, the CDR3 is TGTGCCAGCCGAGGGGATAGCAATCAGCCCCAGCATTTT. This gives the protein CASRGDSNQPQHF. Drawing the rest from reference TRBV2 and TRBJ1-5, the complete variable domain is EPEVTQTPSHQVTQMGQEVILRCVPISNHLYFYWYRQILGQKVEFLVSFYNNEISEKSEIFDDQFSVERPDGSNFTLKIRSTKLEDSAMYFCASRGDSNQPQHFGDGTRLSIL.

The chain carries TRBV3-1 (or the pseudogene TRBV3-2) and TRBJ2-1; D unclear. The CDR3 consists of 16 residues. CDR1 and CDR2 (germline): LGHDT, YNNKEL (reference sequence). Deletions cut 0 bases from V and 1 base from J, with 10 bases between. DNA of the CDR3: TGTGCCAGCAGCCAAGATCTTCTAGAATCCTACAATGAGCAGTTCTTC. It is translated as CASSQDLLESYNEQFF.

CDR3 loop: CASSLAGGNEKLFF. CDR3 coding DNA: TGTGCCAGCAGCCTGGCAGGGGGGAATGAAAAACTGTTTTTT. This chain joins TRBV7-9 and TRBJ1-4; TRBD1 matches 7 bases. CDR1 SEHNR and CDR2 FQNEAQ come from the germline V gene (reference sequence). The length of the CDR3 is 14 residues. V trimming: 5 bases; J trimming: 5 bases; junction bases outside the gene matches: 5.

The chain uses TRBV15 and TRBJ2-1; maybe TRBD2 (5 bases). This CDR3 is built from 11 residues. Trimming took off 5 bases at V and 9 bases at J, with 8 bases between the two ends. Germline V gene sequence: CDR1 LNHNV, CDR2 YYDKDF (reference sequence). CDR3 nucleotide sequence: TGTGCCACCAGCCGCGGGTTTGAGCAGTTCTTC. This translates into CATSRGFEQFF.

This rearrangement joins TRBV5-1 to TRBJ1-1; TRBD1 might be the D (5 bases). Deletions cut 0 bases from V and 4 bases from J, with 13 bases between. Germline V gene sequence: CDR1 SGHRS, CDR2 YFSETQ. The length of the CDR3 is 15 residues. As DNA, the CDR3 is TGCGCCAGCAGCTTGGCCACAGGCGGGGGCACTGAAGCTTTCTTT. This codes for CASSLATGGGTEAFF.

V and J are TRBV5-5 and TRBJ2-3; D is tentatively TRBD1 or TRBD2 (6 bases each). CDR1 and CDR2 (germline): SGHKS, YYEKEE (reference sequence). Trimming left V 0 bases short and J 6 bases short, with 11 bases between. The CDR3 length is 14 residues. The CDR3: CASSLEWGADTQYF. CDR3 in DNA: TGTGCCAGCAGCTTGGAATGGGGGGCGGATACGCAGTATTTT.

The sample holds a few counts of this clone. J is TRBJ1-2 and V is TRBV15, with D possibly TRBD1 on 5 matching bases. Trimming cost V 5 bases and J 6 bases, with 28 bases left between them. The CDR3 covers 18 residues. Germline CDR1 is LNHNV and CDR2 is YYDKDF (reference sequence). DNA for the CDR3: TGTGCCACCAGCCACATCAGAGGAGAAGGGACCGAGAAGGATGGCTACACCTTC. Amino acids: CATSHIRGEGTEKDGYTF.

A single count supports this clone. The rearrangement joins TRBV19 to TRBJ1-6; 9 bases are shared with TRBD1. CDR1 and CDR2 (germline): LNHDA, SQIVND (reference sequence). The CDR3 runs to 14 residues. Trimming cost V 7 bases and J 9 bases; bases outside gene matches: 7. CDR3 in DNA: TGTGCCAGTACTCCCGACAGGGGGGTTTCACCCCTCCACTTT. Its protein is CASTPDRGVSPLHF.

This chain connects TRBV5-6 to TRBJ2-7; the D gene is possibly TRBD1 (6 bases). Germline-derived CDR1 and CDR2 are SGHDT and YYEEEE. The length of the CDR3 is 15 residues. V lost 0 bases, J lost 1 base, and 11 bases lay in between. CDR3 amino acids: CASSLARGPSYEQYF. The CDR3 coding sequence is TGTGCCAGCAGCTTGGCCAGGGGACCGTCCTACGAGCAGTACTTC.

The rearrangement joins TRBV30 to TRBJ1-3; possibly TRBD1 for D (6 bases). V gave up 0 bases and J gave up 0 bases, with 12 bases separating them. The CDR3 spans 16 residues. Germline loops: CDR1 GTSNPN, CDR2 SVGIG (reference sequence). This CDR3 reads CAWSVQGRISGNTIYF. CDR3 coding DNA: TGTGCCTGGAGTGTTCAGGGGCGGATCTCTGGAAACACCATATATTTT.

The gene calls are TRBV25-1 and TRBJ1-6; D is ambiguous. The CDR3 runs to 12 residues. CDR1 MGHDK and CDR2 SYGVNS come from the germline V gene. V was cut by 6 bases and J by 4 bases, with 4 bases left in between. The CDR3 region has the DNA TGTGCCAGCAGAGGTTATAATTCACCCCTCCACTTT. Translation gives CASRGYNSPLHF.

V gene TRBV11-2 combines with J gene TRBJ1-6; perhaps TRBD1 as D (5 bases). The V gene lost 4 bases and the J gene lost 8 bases, with 12 bases spanning the gap. CDR1 is SGHAT, CDR2 FQNNGV, per germline. The CDR3 is 14 residues long. CDR3 nucleotide sequence: TGTGCCAGCAGCTCGGGCAGGGTGGATTCACCCCTCCACTTT. Protein sequence: CASSSGRVDSPLHF.

The J gene is TRBJ2-5, the V gene TRBV3-1 (or the pseudogene TRBV3-2); 12 nucleotides line up with TRBD2. V lost 10 bases and J lost 9; bases outside the gene matches: 6. The CDR3 is 12 residues long. The germline V gene encodes CDR1 LGHDT and CDR2 YNNKEL (reference sequence). CDR3 loop: CATQLAGGPQYF. Written as DNA, the CDR3 is TGTGCCACTCAGCTAGCGGGGGGGCCCCAGTACTTC.

The CDR3 DNA follows: TGTGCCAGCAGTGAATCAACAGGGGATAGCAATCAGCCCCAGCATTTT. Its protein product is CASSESTGDSNQPQHF. This chain uses TRBV25-1 with TRBJ1-5; 7 bases agree with TRBD1. CDR1 and CDR2 (germline): MGHDK, SYGVNS. V was clipped by 1 base and J by 0 bases; unmatched bases: 3. The CDR3 extends over 16 amino acids.

The rearrangement joins TRBV6-1 to TRBJ2-5, with D perhaps matching TRBD1 or TRBD2 (6 bases each). There are 15 residues in the CDR3. Germline V lookup: CDR1 MNHNS, CDR2 SASEGT. Trimming took off 2 bases at V and 5 bases at J, with 15 bases between the two ends. The CDR3 bases are TGTGCCAGCAGTGAACTAGGGGGGCGCGGCGAGACCCAGTACTTC. Its protein is CASSELGGRGETQYF.

This clone appeared a few times. The chain is built from TRBV3-1 (or the pseudogene TRBV3-2) and TRBJ2-1, with TRBD2 matching 14 bases. Germline CDR1 and CDR2: LGHDT and YNNKEL (reference sequence). V lost 3 bases and J lost 8; bases outside the gene matches: 0. This CDR3 is 14 amino acids long. Here the CDR3 reads CASSQTSGRDEQFF. For the CDR3, the DNA is TGTGCCAGCAGCCAGACTAGCGGGAGGGATGAGCAGTTCTTC.

The chain employs TRBV5-1 and TRBJ1-4, with TRBD1 identical over 11 bases. With V trimmed by 4 bases and J by 8 bases, 13 bases remained unmatched. Per the germline V gene, CDR1 is SGHRS and CDR2 is YFSETQ. CDR3 length equals 17 residues. The CDR3 sequence: CASSLRTGGAPGEKLFF. For the CDR3, the DNA is TGCGCCAGCAGCCTCCGGACAGGGGGCGCCCCGGGAGAAAAACTGTTTTTT.

This clone occurred once. The V call is TRBV19, the J call TRBJ2-7; D perhaps matches TRBD1 (7 bases). The V gene's germline CDR1 is LNHDA and CDR2 SQIVND (reference sequence). The V gene lost 6 bases and the J gene lost 5 bases, with 20 bases spanning the gap. The CDR3 runs 15 residues. The CDR3 sequence: CASSPRGTAHHEQYF. CDR3 nucleotides: TGTGCCAGTAGCCCACGCGGGACAGCTCACCACGAGCAGTACTTC.

The chain employs TRBV28 and TRBJ2-5; no clear D gene. The CDR3 length is 12 residues. Looked up from germline, CDR1 is MDHEN and CDR2 is SYDVKM. V lost 2 bases and J lost 4, with 5 bases in between. The CDR3: CASSLKRETQYF. CDR3 nucleotide sequence: TGTGCCAGCAGTTTAAAGAGAGAGACCCAGTACTTC. The whole variable domain, remainder taken from reference TRBV28 and TRBJ2-5, is DVKVTQSSRYLVKRTGEKVFLECVQDMDHENMFWYRQDPGLGLRLIYFSYDVKMKEKGDIPEGYSVSREKKERFSLILESASTNQTSMYLCASSLKRETQYFGPGTRLLVL.

The chain uses TRBV7-9 and TRBJ2-7, with TRBD1 matching 11 bases. Germline values: CDR1 SEHNR, CDR2 FQNEAQ (reference sequence). The CDR3 contains 14 residues. J gave up 5 bases and V 3 bases, and 3 bases lay outside the gene matches. The CDR3 DNA sequence: TGTGCCAGCAGCTTCAGGGACAGGGGGAACGAGCAGTACTTC. This translates into CASSFRDRGNEQYF.

The chain links TRBV5-1 to TRBJ1-5; 9 bases agree with TRBD1. Germline V gene data show CDR1 as SGHRS and CDR2 as YFSETQ. The CDR3 length is 17 residues. Losses at the gene ends were 4 bases for V and 7 bases for J; bases not matched to a gene: 15. DNA for the CDR3: TGCGCCAGCAGCGCCGGGCACAGGGGGCGCAGGAGACAGCCCCAGCATTTT. Amino acids: CASSAGHRGRRRQPQHF.

The gene calls are TRBV7-6 and TRBJ2-2; a weak D match, TRBD2 (6 bases). Germline loops: CDR1 SGHVS, CDR2 FNYEAQ. V dropped 5 bases and J dropped 1 base, with 17 bases sitting between them. This CDR3 region has 17 residues. The CDR3 sequence is CASSPPRDFLNTGELFF. CDR3 in DNA: TGTGCCAGCAGCCCCCCCCGGGACTTCTTGAACACCGGGGAGCTGTTTTTT. Together with reference TRBV7-6 and TRBJ2-2, the CDR3 gives the full variable domain: GAGVSQSPRYKVTKRGQDVALRCDPISGHVSLYWYRQALGQGPEFLTYFNYEAQQDKSGLPNDRFSAERPEGSISTLTIQRTEQRDSAMYRCASSPPRDFLNTGELFFGEGSRLTVL.

The chain carries TRBV2 and TRBJ1-2; no reliable D call. The CDR3 length is 13 residues. Per the germline V gene, CDR1 is SNHLY and CDR2 is FYNNEI. Trimming took 3 bases from V and 8 from J, leaving 13 bases between them. The DNA for the CDR3 is TGTGCCAGCAGTGACGGCTCCTTCGAGGGCTACACCTTC. It yields the protein CASSDGSFEGYTF.